This TCR beta chain is drawn from a study of cytomegalovirus exposure and HLA in healthy donors. This clone has only a few counts. The antigen is unknown. The V end lost 3 bases, the J end lost 0 bases, and 6 bases lay between the germline ends. The germline V gene encodes CDR1 SGHRS and CDR2 YFSETQ. This CDR3 is 14 amino acids long. The method was immunoSEQ multiplex PCR; TCRdb's version includes in-frame clones alone and lacks a portion of them. The data hold some 140,000 clones, with approximately 82% observed a single time. Points from the study as a whole: It was confirmed in vitro that a few of the CMV-associated chains were specific for CMV antigens. It was reported that the classifier diagnosed cytomegalovirus status with high specificity and sensitivity in both the original and validation cohorts.

This chain links TRBV5-1 with TRBJ1-4, with D possibly TRBD1 on 5 matching bases. The clonotype was recovered from a man aged 30 to 39 in good health and CMV-seropositive. Source material: PBMCs. The CDR3 sequence: CASSWGATNEKLFF. CDR3 coding DNA: TGCGCCAGCAGCTGGGGGGCAACTAATGAAAAACTGTTTTTT.